The TCR beta chain under discussion was sequenced for a study of PD-1 blockade in classical Hodgkin lymphoma. Overall study results and limits: Diversity similar to that of newly diagnosed patients was seen at baseline in complete responders.

Repertoires were generated with immunoSEQ multiplex PCR, while TCRdb's copy carries only in-frame clones and drops some. The sample has about 17,000 clones, more than 70% seen once. Germline CDR1 and CDR2: SGHVS and FNYEAQ. The CDR3 contains 14 residues. The V and J ends lost 2 bases and 2 bases respectively, with 7 bases between them. This clone was found a few times. No antigen is known for it. Autologous stem cell transplantation was followed by relapse in every patient, and brentuximab vedotin exposure varied. The input for sequencing was peripheral blood mononuclear cells (PBMCs), taken at baseline. The TCR comes from a human donor with classical Hodgkin lymphoma. V usage is TRBV7-6 and J usage is TRBJ2-1; D is uncertain. This CDR3 is CASSLSDPYNEQFF. DNA of the CDR3: TGTGCCAGCAGCTTAAGCGACCCCTACAATGAGCAGTTCTTC.